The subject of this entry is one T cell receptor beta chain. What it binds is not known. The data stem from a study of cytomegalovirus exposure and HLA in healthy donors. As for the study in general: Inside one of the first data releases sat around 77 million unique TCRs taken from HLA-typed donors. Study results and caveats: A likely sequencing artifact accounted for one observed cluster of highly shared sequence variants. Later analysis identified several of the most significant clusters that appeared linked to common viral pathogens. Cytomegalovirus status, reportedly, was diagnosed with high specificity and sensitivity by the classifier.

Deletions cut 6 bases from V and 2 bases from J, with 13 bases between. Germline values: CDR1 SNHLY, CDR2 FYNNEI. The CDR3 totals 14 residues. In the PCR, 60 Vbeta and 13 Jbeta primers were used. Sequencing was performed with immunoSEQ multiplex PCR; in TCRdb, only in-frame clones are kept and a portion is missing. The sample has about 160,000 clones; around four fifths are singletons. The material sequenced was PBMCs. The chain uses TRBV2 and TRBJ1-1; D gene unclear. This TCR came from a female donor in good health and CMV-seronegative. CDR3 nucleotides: TGTGCCAGCAGCAGACAAGTGTCAAACACTGAAGCTTTCTTT. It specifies CASSRQVSNTEAFF.